This T cell receptor beta chain was found in a study of blood T cell repertoires in COVID-19. The CDR3 loop spans 18 amino acids. Germline assignment: CDR1 MGHRA and CDR2 YSYEKL. The V gene end was trimmed by 0 bases and the J gene end by 0 bases; junction bases not matched to a gene: 10. Repertoires were generated with immunoSEQ multiplex PCR, while TCRdb's copy carries only in-frame clones and drops some. The sample has fewer than 95,000 clones, roughly 78% seen once. The chain couples TRBV4-1 to TRBJ1-2; 7 bases align to TRBD1. The sequencing sample was made of peripheral blood. The TCR originated in a woman aged 80 or older with acute or convalescent COVID-19. The CDR3 protein is CASSQDPRRTGSNYGYTF. The DNA for the CDR3 is TGCGCCAGCAGCCAAGATCCCCGTAGGACAGGATCTAACTATGGCTACACCTTC.